This passage covers 6 T cell receptor beta chains from one sample sequenced in a study of shared clonotypes between healthy human individuals. Profiled with immunoSEQ multiplex PCR; TCRdb holds only in-frame clones, not every one. The sample has hundreds of thousands of clones, about 76% seen once. Input material: PBMCs. These receptors were taken from a middle-aged woman in good health. Some clones in this sample may be carry-over from other donors' samples.

This clone was seen just once. The J gene is TRBJ2-7, the V gene TRBV27, with 7 bases lining up with TRBD2. The CDR3 covers 15 residues. Germline-derived CDR1 and CDR2 are MNHEY and SMNVEV (reference sequence). J lost 4 bases, V lost 1 base, and 7 bases had no gene match. The CDR3 sequence: CASSLFLADPYEQYF. The DNA of the CDR3 is TGTGCCAGCAGTTTATTTCTAGCGGATCCGTACGAGCAGTACTTC.

This clone has just one count. V usage is TRBV5-1 and J usage is TRBJ2-1; possible D gene TRBD1, 5 bases. Trimming cost V 4 bases and J 5 bases, with 16 bases left between them. The CDR3 runs 15 residues. In germline, CDR1 is SGHRS, CDR2 YFSETQ. The CDR3 reads CASSPRAGRDNEQFF. The CDR3 DNA reads TGCGCCAGCAGCCCCCGGGCAGGGCGCGACAATGAGCAGTTCTTC.

The chain couples TRBV5-4 to TRBJ2-1, with 8 bases that match TRBD2. Losses at the gene ends were 4 bases for V and 4 bases for J; bases not matched to a gene: 7. From germline, CDR1 is SGHNT and CDR2 YYREEE (reference sequence). CDR3 size: 15 residues. The CDR3: CASSLSGRRYNEQFF. The CDR3 nucleotides read TGTGCCAGCAGCCTAAGCGGGAGACGGTACAATGAGCAGTTCTTC.

This rearrangement joins TRBV7-9 to TRBJ2-4; D perhaps matches TRBD1 (5 bases). CDR1 is SEHNR and CDR2 is FQNEAQ in the germline V gene (reference sequence). The germline V and J ends were trimmed by 6 bases and 10 bases, with 19 bases remaining between them. The CDR3 loop spans 14 amino acids. The chain's CDR3 is CASRGSDSFRIQYF. DNA of the CDR3: TGTGCCAGCAGAGGCTCCGACAGCTTTCGGATTCAGTACTTC.

This clone was counted at least ten times. This rearrangement joins TRBV2 to TRBJ2-1; 9 nucleotides agree with TRBD2. Trimming cost V 5 bases and J 6 bases; bases outside gene matches: 8. Germline CDR1 SNHLY, CDR2 FYNNEI. This CDR3 spans 15 amino acids. CDR3 protein: CASSPTSGLSNEQFF. The CDR3 DNA reads TGTGCCAGCAGTCCGACTAGCGGCCTCTCCAATGAGCAGTTCTTC.

Concerning this clone: At the DNA level, this CDR3 is encoded by other sequences in the same sample as well. V and J are TRBV18 and TRBJ2-2, with unresolved D. The V gene lost 0 bases and the J gene lost 0 bases, with 5 bases spanning the gap. CDR1 is KGHSH, CDR2 LQKENI, per germline. The CDR3 totals 15 residues. The CDR3 nucleotides read TGTGCCAGCTCACCACCCGGGCCGAACACCGGGGAGCTGTTTTTT. Translating gives CASSPPGPNTGELFF.